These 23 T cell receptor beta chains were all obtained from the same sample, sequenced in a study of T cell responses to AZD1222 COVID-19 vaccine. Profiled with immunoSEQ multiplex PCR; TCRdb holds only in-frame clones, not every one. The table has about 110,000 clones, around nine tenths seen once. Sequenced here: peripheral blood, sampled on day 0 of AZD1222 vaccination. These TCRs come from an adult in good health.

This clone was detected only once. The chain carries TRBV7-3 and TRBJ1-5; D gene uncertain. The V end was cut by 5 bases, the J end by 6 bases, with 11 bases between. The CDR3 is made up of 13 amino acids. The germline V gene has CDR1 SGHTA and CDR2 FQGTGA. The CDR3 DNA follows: TGTGCCAGCAGCCCCTATGGAGGTCAGCCCCAGCATTTT. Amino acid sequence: CASSPYGGQPQHF.

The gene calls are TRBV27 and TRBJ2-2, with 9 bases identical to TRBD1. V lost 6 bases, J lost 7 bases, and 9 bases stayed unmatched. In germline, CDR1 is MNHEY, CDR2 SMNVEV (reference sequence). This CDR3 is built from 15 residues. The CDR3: CASRPGQGRGGELFF. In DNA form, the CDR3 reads TGTGCCAGCAGACCAGGACAGGGGAGGGGCGGGGAGCTGTTTTTT.

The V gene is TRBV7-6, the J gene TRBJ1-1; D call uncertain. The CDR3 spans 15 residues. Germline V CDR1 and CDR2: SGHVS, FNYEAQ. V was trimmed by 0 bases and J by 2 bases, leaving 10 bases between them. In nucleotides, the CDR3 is TGTGCCAGCAGCTTAGCGCGTGGAGCCAACACTGAAGCTTTCTTT. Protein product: CASSLARGANTEAFF.

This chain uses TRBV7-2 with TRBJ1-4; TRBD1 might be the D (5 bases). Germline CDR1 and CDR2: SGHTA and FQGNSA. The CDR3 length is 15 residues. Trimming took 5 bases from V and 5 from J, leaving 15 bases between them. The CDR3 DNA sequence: TGTGCCAGCAGCCAGCCCACAGGATCCAATGAAAAACTGTTTTTT. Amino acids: CASSQPTGSNEKLFF.

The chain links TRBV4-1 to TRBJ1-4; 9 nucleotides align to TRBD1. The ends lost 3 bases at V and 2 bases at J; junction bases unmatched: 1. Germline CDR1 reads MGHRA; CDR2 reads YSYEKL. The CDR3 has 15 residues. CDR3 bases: TGCGCCAGCAGCCAGGGACAGGGCACTAATGAAAAACTGTTTTTT. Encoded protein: CASSQGQGTNEKLFF.

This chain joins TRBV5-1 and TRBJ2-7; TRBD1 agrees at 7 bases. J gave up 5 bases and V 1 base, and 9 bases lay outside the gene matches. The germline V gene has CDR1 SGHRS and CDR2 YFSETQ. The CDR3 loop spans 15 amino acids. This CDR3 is CASSLYQGVKDEQYF. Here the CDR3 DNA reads TGCGCCAGCAGCTTGTATCAGGGGGTCAAGGACGAGCAGTACTTC.

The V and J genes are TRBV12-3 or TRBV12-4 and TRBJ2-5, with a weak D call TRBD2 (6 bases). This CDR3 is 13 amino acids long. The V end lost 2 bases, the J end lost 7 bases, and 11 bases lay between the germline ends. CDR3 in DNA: TGTGCCAGCAGTTTAAGCGGGCCGGGGACCCAGTACTTC. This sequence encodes CASSLSGPGTQYF.

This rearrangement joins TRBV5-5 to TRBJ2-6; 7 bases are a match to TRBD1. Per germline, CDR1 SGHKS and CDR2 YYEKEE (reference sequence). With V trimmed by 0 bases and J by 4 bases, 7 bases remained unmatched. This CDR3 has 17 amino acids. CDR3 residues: CASSLGNDRVGANVLTF. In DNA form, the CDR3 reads TGTGCCAGCAGCTTGGGAAATGACAGGGTCGGGGCCAACGTCCTGACTTTC.

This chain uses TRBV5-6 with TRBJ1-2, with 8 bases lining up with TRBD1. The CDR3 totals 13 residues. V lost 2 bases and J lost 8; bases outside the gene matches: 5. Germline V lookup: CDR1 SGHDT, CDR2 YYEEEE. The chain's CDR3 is CASSFAGGGGYTF. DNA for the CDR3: TGTGCCAGCAGCTTTGCAGGGGGCGGCGGCTACACCTTC. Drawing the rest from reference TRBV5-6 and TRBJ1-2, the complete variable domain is DAGVTQSPTHLIKTRGQQVTLRCSPKSGHDTVSWYQQALGQGPQFIFQYYEEEERQRGNFPDRFSGHQFPNYSSELNVNALLLGDSALYLCASSFAGGGGYTFGSGTRLTVV.

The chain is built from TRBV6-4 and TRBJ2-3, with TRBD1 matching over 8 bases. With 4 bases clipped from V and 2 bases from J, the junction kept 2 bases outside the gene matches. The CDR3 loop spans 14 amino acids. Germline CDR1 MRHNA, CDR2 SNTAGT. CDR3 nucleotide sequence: TGTGCCAGCAGTGCACAGGGGGACACAGATACGCAGTATTTT. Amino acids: CASSAQGDTDTQYF.

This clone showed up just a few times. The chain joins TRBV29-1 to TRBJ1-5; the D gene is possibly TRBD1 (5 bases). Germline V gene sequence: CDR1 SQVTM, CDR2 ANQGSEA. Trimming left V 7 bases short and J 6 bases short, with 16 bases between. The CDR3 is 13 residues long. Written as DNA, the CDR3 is TGCAGCGCCCGGGGGGGAGATGGTCAGCCCCAGCATTTT. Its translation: CSARGGDGQPQHF.

As DNA, the CDR3 is TGTGCCAGTAGGAGATGGGGGGATAACACCGGGGAGCTGTTTTTT. Amino acids: CASRRWGDNTGELFF. This chain connects TRBV19 to TRBJ2-2; perhaps TRBD2 as D (6 bases). Deletions cut 6 bases from V and 2 bases from J, with 13 bases between. The CDR3 consists of 15 residues. Germline values: CDR1 LNHDA, CDR2 SQIVND (reference sequence).

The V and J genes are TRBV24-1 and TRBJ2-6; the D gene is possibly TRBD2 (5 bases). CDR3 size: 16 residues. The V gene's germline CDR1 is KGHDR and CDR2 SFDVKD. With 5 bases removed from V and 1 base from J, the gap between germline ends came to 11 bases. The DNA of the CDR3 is TGTGCCACCAGTGGCAGAGGGATATCTGGGGCCAACGTCCTGACTTTC. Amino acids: CATSGRGISGANVLTF.

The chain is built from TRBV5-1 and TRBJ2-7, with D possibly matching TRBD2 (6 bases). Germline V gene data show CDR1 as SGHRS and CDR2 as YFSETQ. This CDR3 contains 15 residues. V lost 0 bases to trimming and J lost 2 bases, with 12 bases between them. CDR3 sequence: CASSLVGLITYEQYF. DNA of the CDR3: TGCGCCAGCAGCTTGGTGGGACTGATTACCTACGAGCAGTACTTC.

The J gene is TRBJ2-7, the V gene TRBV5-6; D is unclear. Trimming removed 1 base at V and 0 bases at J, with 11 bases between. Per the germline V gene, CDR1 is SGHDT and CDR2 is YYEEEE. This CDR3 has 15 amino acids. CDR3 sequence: CASSLSIRTSYEQYF. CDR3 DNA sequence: TGTGCCAGCAGCTTGAGTATCAGGACCTCCTACGAGCAGTACTTC.

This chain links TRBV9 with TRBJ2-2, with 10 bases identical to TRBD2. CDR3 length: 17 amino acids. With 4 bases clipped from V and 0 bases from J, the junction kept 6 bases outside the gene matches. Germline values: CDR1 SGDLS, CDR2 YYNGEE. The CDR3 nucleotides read TGTGCCAGCAGCCCAATTCTAGCGGGGGCGAACACCGGGGAGCTGTTTTTT. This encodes CASSPILAGANTGELFF. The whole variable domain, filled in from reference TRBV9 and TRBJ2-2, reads DSGVTQTPKHLITATGQRVTLRCSPRSGDLSVYWYQQSLDQGLQFLIQYYNGEERAKGNILERFSAQQFPDLHSELNLSSLELGDSALYFCASSPILAGANTGELFFGEGSRLTVL.

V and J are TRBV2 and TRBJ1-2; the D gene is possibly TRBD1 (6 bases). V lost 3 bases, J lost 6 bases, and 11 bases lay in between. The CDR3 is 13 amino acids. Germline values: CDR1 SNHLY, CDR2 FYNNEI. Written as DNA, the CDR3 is TGTGCCAGCAGTGAGTCAGGGGAGCATGGCTACACCTTC. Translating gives CASSESGEHGYTF. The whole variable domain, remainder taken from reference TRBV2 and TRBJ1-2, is EPEVTQTPSHQVTQMGQEVILRCVPISNHLYFYWYRQILGQKVEFLVSFYNNEISEKSEIFDDQFSVERPDGSNFTLKIRSTKLEDSAMYFCASSESGEHGYTFGSGTRLTVV.

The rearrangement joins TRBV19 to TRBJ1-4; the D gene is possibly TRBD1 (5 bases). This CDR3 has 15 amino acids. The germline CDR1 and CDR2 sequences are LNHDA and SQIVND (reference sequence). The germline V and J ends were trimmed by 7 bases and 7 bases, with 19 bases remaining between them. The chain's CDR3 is CASTLGWGLREKLFF. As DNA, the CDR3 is TGTGCCAGTACCCTAGGCTGGGGGTTGCGTGAAAAACTGTTTTTT.

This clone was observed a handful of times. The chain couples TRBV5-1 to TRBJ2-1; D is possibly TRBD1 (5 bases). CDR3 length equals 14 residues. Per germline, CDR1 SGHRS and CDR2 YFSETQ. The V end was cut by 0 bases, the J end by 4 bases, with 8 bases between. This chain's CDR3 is CASSLGQLYNEQFF. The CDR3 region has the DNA TGCGCCAGCAGCTTGGGACAGCTATACAATGAGCAGTTCTTC.

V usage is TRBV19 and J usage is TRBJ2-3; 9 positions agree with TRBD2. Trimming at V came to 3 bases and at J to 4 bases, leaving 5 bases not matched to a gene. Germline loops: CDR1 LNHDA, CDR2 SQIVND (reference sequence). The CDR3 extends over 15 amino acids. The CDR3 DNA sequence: TGTGCCAGTAGTATTGGCGGGGGGGTAGCAGATACGCAGTATTTT. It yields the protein CASSIGGGVADTQYF.

This chain's CDR3 is CASKRRDNQPQHF. The CDR3 bases are TGTGCCAGCAAAAGGCGGGACAATCAGCCCCAGCATTTT. V is TRBV2 and J is TRBJ1-5; D not certain. V lost 7 bases, J lost 3 bases, and 10 bases lay in between. CDR1 is SNHLY, CDR2 FYNNEI, per germline. CDR3 length: 13 residues.

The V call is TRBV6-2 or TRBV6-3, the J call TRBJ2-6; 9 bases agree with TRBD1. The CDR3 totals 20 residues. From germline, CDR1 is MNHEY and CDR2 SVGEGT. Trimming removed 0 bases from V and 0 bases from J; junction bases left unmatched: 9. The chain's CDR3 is CASSYSRDRASSSGANVLTF. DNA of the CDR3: TGTGCCAGCAGTTACTCCCGGGACAGGGCCTCCTCCTCTGGGGCCAACGTCCTGACTTTC.

The DNA for the CDR3 is TGTGCCAGCAGTGCTCCGGGACGGGGGGCGAACACTGAAGCTTTCTTT. The encoded protein is CASSAPGRGANTEAFF. V usage is TRBV6-1 and J usage is TRBJ1-1, with D perhaps TRBD1 (6 bases). The V gene lost 4 bases and the J gene lost 1 base, with 16 bases spanning the gap. CDR1 and CDR2 from the germline V gene are MNHNS and SASEGT. This CDR3 spans 16 amino acids.